The 24 T cell receptor beta chains below were found in one sample sequenced in a study of blood T cell repertoires in COVID-19. Profiling relied on immunoSEQ multiplex PCR, and the TCRdb table lists in-frame clones only, not all of them. The table records about 89,000 clones, about 83% of them present only once. The sequenced sample was peripheral blood. All receptors come from a man in his 70s with COVID-19, enrolled during active disease.

V is TRBV25-1 and J is TRBJ1-1; D remains ambiguous. The V end lost 6 bases, the J end lost 0 bases, and 11 bases lay between the germline ends. This CDR3 comprises 14 residues. Germline V gene sequence: CDR1 MGHDK, CDR2 SYGVNS. CDR3 in DNA: TGTGCCAGCAGGGCCCACCAAATGAACACTGAAGCTTTCTTT. Translating gives CASRAHQMNTEAFF.

V gene TRBV7-8 combines with J gene TRBJ2-1, with TRBD2 matching over 15 bases. Germline CDR1 SGHVS, CDR2 FQNEAQ. The junction had 10 bases not matched to a gene; V was cut back by 1 base and J by 3 bases. The CDR3 loop spans 20 amino acids. For the CDR3, the DNA is TGTGCCAGCAGCTTAGGGTGGGGACTAGCGGGAGGAGTGGGCTACAATGAGCAGTTCTTC. It encodes CASSLGWGLAGGVGYNEQFF.

The CDR3 reads CASSLDGSATQYF. Here the CDR3 DNA reads TGTGCCAGCAGCTTGGACGGGAGTGCGACCCAGTACTTC. The chain combines TRBV5-4 with TRBJ2-5, with a tentative D call TRBD2 (6 bases). Trimming cost V 0 bases and J 7 bases, with 10 bases left between them. In germline, CDR1 is SGHNT, CDR2 YYREEE (reference sequence). This CDR3 comprises 13 residues.

The V call is TRBV4-2, the J call TRBJ1-1; D is uncertain. The V end was cut by 1 base, the J end by 5 bases, with 8 bases between. This CDR3 comprises 13 residues. The germline gives CDR1 LGHNA, CDR2 YNFKEQ. CDR3 DNA: TGTGCCAGCAGCCAAGGAGGTATGACTGAAGCTTTCTTT. It translates to CASSQGGMTEAFF.

The V and J genes are TRBV4-2 and TRBJ1-4; no firm D call. The V and J ends lost 1 base and 8 bases respectively, with 14 bases between them. The CDR3 is made up of 15 amino acids. CDR1 LGHNA and CDR2 YNFKEQ come from the germline V gene. CDR3 DNA sequence: TGTGCCAGCAGCCAAGTTGGAAAAGGAGACGAAAAACTGTTTTTT. Its translation is CASSQVGKGDEKLFF.

The count of this clone is one. This sequence joins TRBV7-3 and TRBJ1-1, with a weak D call TRBD1 (5 bases). Germline V gene lookup returns CDR1 SGHTA and CDR2 FQGTGA. V was pared by 3 bases and J by 5 bases, with 13 bases between. The CDR3 is 14 amino acids. CDR3 bases: TGTGCCAGCAGCTTCGGGGGGACGAGGACTGAAGCTTTCTTT. Protein sequence: CASSFGGTRTEAFF.

The J gene is TRBJ1-1, the V gene TRBV20-1; no definite D call. The CDR3 loop spans 11 amino acids. The germline V gene has CDR1 DFQATT and CDR2 SNEGSKA (reference sequence). V lost 1 base and J 8 bases, leaving 8 bases between the germline ends. The CDR3 is CSARGTVEAFF. The CDR3 DNA sequence: TGCAGTGCTAGAGGTACAGTGGAAGCTTTCTTT.

The CDR3 sequence is CASSPDASGGNSPLHF. The DNA of the CDR3 is TGTGCCAGCTCACCCGACGCGTCAGGGGGAAATTCACCCCTCCACTTT. The chain carries TRBV18 and TRBJ1-6; 7 nucleotides align to TRBD1. V shed 3 bases, J shed 7 bases, and the junction held 9 bases outside the gene matches. Germline V CDR1 and CDR2: KGHSH, LQKENI. The CDR3 extends over 16 amino acids.

The chain joins TRBV27 to TRBJ2-1, with 7 bases fitting TRBD1. The J segment lost 5 bases and the V segment lost 2 bases, leaving 3 bases of the junction unmatched. The CDR3 extends over 14 amino acids. Germline V gene data show CDR1 as MNHEY and CDR2 as SMNVEV (reference sequence). CDR3 DNA sequence: TGTGCCAGCAGTTTAAGGACAGGTAACAATGAGCAGTTCTTC. Encoded protein: CASSLRTGNNEQFF.

J is TRBJ2-3 and V is TRBV27; 8 bases match TRBD2. Trimming removed 4 bases from V and 8 bases from J; junction bases left unmatched: 5. This CDR3 has 13 residues. CDR1 MNHEY and CDR2 SMNVEV come from the germline V gene (reference sequence). The CDR3 nucleotides read TGTGCCAGCAGTTCCAACGGGGGGGGTACGCAGTATTTT. It is translated as CASSSNGGGTQYF.

The J gene is TRBJ2-2, the V gene TRBV20-1; 12 positions agree with TRBD2. The CDR3 covers 15 residues. The germline gives CDR1 DFQATT, CDR2 SNEGSKA (reference sequence). The V gene end was trimmed by 5 bases and the J gene end by 4 bases; junction bases not matched to a gene: 5. The CDR3 DNA follows: TGCAGTGCTCGTGCTAGCGGGAGGGCCACCGGGGAGCTGTTTTTT. The encoded protein is CSARASGRATGELFF.

The chain carries TRBV14 and TRBJ1-2; D is perhaps TRBD1 (5 bases). V was trimmed by 4 bases and J by 3 bases, leaving 18 bases between them. Germline assignment: CDR1 SGHDN and CDR2 FVKESK. The length of the CDR3 is 16 residues. CDR3 amino acids: CASSLGGGFADYGYTF. CDR3 DNA sequence: TGTGCCAGCAGCCTCGGGGGGGGATTCGCCGACTATGGCTACACCTTC.

The chain couples TRBV29-1 to TRBJ2-5, with 10 bases fitting TRBD2. Germline values: CDR1 SQVTM, CDR2 ANQGSEA. The CDR3 has 15 amino acids. Trimming cost V 3 bases and J 5 bases; bases outside gene matches: 9. CDR3 bases: TGCAGCGTTGATGGGTCTAGCGGGAGAGGGGAGACCCAGTACTTC. Protein sequence: CSVDGSSGRGETQYF.

This clone has just a few counts. This sequence joins TRBV2 and TRBJ1-2; a weak D match, TRBD1 (6 bases). Looked up from germline, CDR1 is SNHLY and CDR2 is FYNNEI. The V end was cut by 3 bases, the J end by 8 bases, with 16 bases between. CDR3 size: 14 residues. Written as DNA, the CDR3 is TGTGCCAGCAGTGATCAACCGACAGGTGAAGGCTACACCTTC. Translated, it gives CASSDQPTGEGYTF.

V usage is TRBV7-5 and J usage is TRBJ1-1; the table's D call of TRBD1 was not tested on the DNA. TRBV7-5 is a documented pseudogene. This CDR3 contains 16 residues. The CDR3 reads CARSLGGDRENTEAFF. In nucleotides, the CDR3 is TGTGCCAGAAGCTTAGGCGGTGACAGGGAGAACACTGAAGCTTTCTTT.

The chain carries TRBV2 and TRBJ1-5; no firm D call. Germline CDR1 reads SNHLY; CDR2 reads FYNNEI. This CDR3 contains 14 residues. With 10 bases removed from V and 6 bases from J, the gap between germline ends came to 19 bases. CDR3 amino acids: CATKGEESGQPQHF. CDR3 nucleotide sequence: TGTGCCACCAAAGGAGAGGAATCGGGTCAGCCCCAGCATTTT.

The V call is TRBV7-9, the J call TRBJ1-1; D is uncertain. Germline-derived CDR1 and CDR2 are SEHNR and FQNEAQ (reference sequence). Trimming cost V 5 bases and J 1 base, with 11 bases left between them. This CDR3 has 14 amino acids. Written as DNA, the CDR3 is TGTGCCAGCAGCCCCAGCGGATCGAACACTGAAGCTTTCTTT. This encodes CASSPSGSNTEAFF.

The chain uses TRBV7-2 and TRBJ1-2, with D possibly matching TRBD1 (5 bases). CDR1 SGHTA and CDR2 FQGNSA come from the germline V gene. The CDR3 spans 16 residues. V was shortened by 5 bases and J by 0 bases, with 16 bases between the two germline ends. The CDR3 coding sequence is TGTGCCAGCAGCAGAGCTACAGGTGTGGCTAACTATGGCTACACCTTC. Its translation is CASSRATGVANYGYTF.

CDR3 sequence (DNA): TGTGCCAGCAGCCGTACAGATACGCAGTATTTT. Translated, it gives CASSRTDTQYF. The rearrangement uses TRBV7-9 and TRBJ2-3; unclear D gene. The CDR3 spans 11 residues. V was pared by 5 bases and J by 3 bases, with 3 bases between. Germline CDR1 and CDR2: SEHNR and FQNEAQ (reference sequence).

The gene calls are TRBV24-1 and TRBJ2-5, with D possibly matching TRBD2 (6 bases). Germline-derived CDR1 and CDR2 are KGHDR and SFDVKD. V shed 3 bases and J shed 4 bases, with 11 bases lying between them. The length of the CDR3 is 14 residues. CDR3 DNA: TGTGCCACCAGTGATAGCGGGTCGGCAGAGACCCAGTACTTC. It translates to CATSDSGSAETQYF.

On this clone: A much larger clone is a single base away; this may be a read error. The chain combines TRBV7-2 with TRBJ1-5, with D tentatively TRBD1 (6 bases). The CDR3 extends over 15 amino acids. Germline V lookup: CDR1 SGHTA, CDR2 FQGNSA. Deletions cut 1 base from V and 0 bases from J, with 7 bases between. The CDR3 nucleotides read TGTGCCAGCAGCTTAGGGGACACTAGCAATCAGCCCCAGCATTTT. This translates into CASSLGDTSNQPQHF.

The chain combines TRBV7-2 with TRBJ2-7; TRBD2 matches 8 bases. The CDR3 runs 15 residues. V was pared by 1 base and J by 1 base, with 3 bases of the junction left unmatched. Germline V gives CDR1 SGHTA, CDR2 FQGNSA. The chain's CDR3 is CASSLDGGESYEQYF. CDR3 nucleotide sequence: TGTGCCAGCAGCTTAGACGGGGGGGAGTCCTACGAGCAGTACTTC. The full variable domain, with the rest looked up from reference TRBV7-2 and TRBJ2-7, is GAGVSQSPSNKVTEKGKDVELRCDPISGHTALYWYRQSLGQGLEFLIYFQGNSAPDKSGLPSDRFSAERTGGSVSTLTIQRTQQEDSAVYLCASSLDGGESYEQYFGPGTRLTVT.

The rearrangement joins TRBV5-1 to TRBJ1-3, with a tentative D call TRBD1 (6 bases). CDR1 and CDR2 from the germline V gene are SGHRS and YFSETQ. This CDR3 has 17 residues. The germline V and J ends were trimmed by 2 bases and 1 base, with 16 bases remaining between them. The CDR3 spells CASSFDPGTPSGNTIYF. The CDR3 coding sequence is TGCGCCAGCAGCTTCGACCCAGGGACACCTTCTGGAAACACCATATATTTT.

The chain is built from TRBV18 and TRBJ1-5; no clear D. The CDR3 has 14 amino acids. Between the trimmed V and J ends, which lost 4 bases and 4 bases, there was a span of 11 bases. Germline V gene sequence: CDR1 KGHSH, CDR2 LQKENI. The CDR3 loop reads CASSQGGGNQPQHF. CDR3 DNA sequence: TGTGCCAGCTCACAGGGCGGAGGTAATCAGCCCCAGCATTTT.